The 25 T cell receptor beta chains in this list originate from one sample, sequenced in a study of blood T cell repertoires in COVID-19. Assay: immunoSEQ multiplex PCR; the TCRdb copy retains only in-frame clones and omits some. The sample yields some 130,000 clones, around 73% seen once. Sequences were obtained from peripheral blood. The receptors were gathered from a man in his fifties or sixties who had recovered from COVID-19.

The rearrangement uses TRBV2 and TRBJ1-2, with D perhaps matching TRBD1 (6 bases). The CDR3 is 14 residues long. The V gene lost 4 bases and the J gene lost 1 base, with 10 bases spanning the gap. Looked up from germline, CDR1 is SNHLY and CDR2 is FYNNEI. This CDR3 reads CASSAGVLNYGYTF. In nucleotides, the CDR3 is TGTGCCAGCAGTGCAGGGGTCCTTAACTATGGCTACACCTTC. The whole variable domain, remainder taken from reference TRBV2 and TRBJ1-2, is EPEVTQTPSHQVTQMGQEVILRCVPISNHLYFYWYRQILGQKVEFLVSFYNNEISEKSEIFDDQFSVERPDGSNFTLKIRSTKLEDSAMYFCASSAGVLNYGYTFGSGTRLTVV.

This chain links TRBV11-2 with TRBJ2-2, with 10 nucleotides matching TRBD1. Germline CDR1 reads SGHAT; CDR2 reads FQNNGV. The CDR3 contains 15 residues. V was clipped by 5 bases and J by 6 bases; unmatched bases: 6. The chain's CDR3 is CASSRDRGRSGELFF. The CDR3 DNA sequence: TGTGCCAGCAGCCGAGACAGGGGGCGATCCGGGGAGCTGTTTTTT. Combining the CDR3 with reference TRBV11-2 and TRBJ2-2 gives the whole variable domain EAGVAQSPRYKIIEKRQSVAFWCNPISGHATLYWYQQILGQGPKLLIQFQNNGVVDDSQLPKDRFSAERLKGVDSTLKIQPAKLEDSAVYLCASSRDRGRSGELFFGEGSRLTVL.

The chain combines TRBV7-3 with TRBJ2-1; 8 nucleotides align to TRBD2. The germline CDR1 and CDR2 sequences are SGHTA and FQGTGA. This CDR3 spans 16 amino acids. After removal of 2 bases from V and 8 bases from J, the junction contained 11 bases not matched to a gene. The CDR3 coding sequence is TGTGCCAGCAGCTTACATACCGGGAGGGCCGGCGATGAGCAGTTCTTC. Protein: CASSLHTGRAGDEQFF.

J is TRBJ2-7 and V is TRBV7-3; D is perhaps TRBD2 (6 bases). Trimming removed 5 bases from V and 1 base from J, with 12 bases in between. The V gene's germline CDR1 is SGHTA and CDR2 FQGTGA. CDR3 size: 14 residues. CDR3 sequence: CASSPSGSSYEQYF. The CDR3, as DNA: TGTGCCAGCAGCCCGAGCGGGTCTTCCTACGAGCAGTACTTC.

Comment on this clone: Germline and junction disagree at one end, which may indicate a read error. The rearrangement links TRBV7-7 to TRBJ2-1; no clear D. The CDR3 contains 15 residues. CDR1 and CDR2 (germline): SSHAT, FNYEAQ (reference sequence). CDR3 loop: CASSISTESHNEQFF. CDR3 sequence (DNA): TGTGCTAGCAGCATAAGCACCGAAAGTCACAATGAGCAGTTCTTC.

As regards this clone: Other DNA sequences from this sample encode an identical CDR3 as well. The chain recombines TRBV2 with TRBJ2-2; 8 nucleotides line up with TRBD1. The ends lost 7 bases at V and 2 bases at J; junction bases unmatched: 3. The CDR3 loop spans 14 amino acids. Germline V lookup: CDR1 SNHLY, CDR2 FYNNEI. The CDR3 sequence is CASKGQGNTGELFF. CDR3 in DNA: TGTGCCAGCAAAGGACAGGGAAACACCGGGGAGCTGTTTTTT.

By share of the sample, this clone is medium-sized. The rearrangement links TRBV15 to TRBJ1-5; D is unclear. This CDR3 has 14 amino acids. The germline V and J ends were trimmed by 3 bases and 0 bases, with 6 bases remaining between them. Germline V gives CDR1 LNHNV, CDR2 YYDKDF (reference sequence). In DNA form, the CDR3 reads TGTGCCACCAGCAGCGGTGATAGCAATCAGCCCCAGCATTTT. This translates into CATSSGDSNQPQHF.

The V and J genes are TRBV4-3 and TRBJ1-4; D unresolved. CDR1 and CDR2 from the germline V gene are LGHNA and YSLEER. This CDR3 has 16 residues. Trimming left V 3 bases short and J 8 bases short, with 19 bases between. The CDR3 loop is CASSHGRGGREEKLFF. The CDR3 nucleotides are TGCGCCAGCAGCCATGGGCGAGGAGGGAGGGAAGAAAAACTGTTTTTT.

This chain connects TRBV27 to TRBJ2-4; 9 bases agree with TRBD1. CDR3 length: 13 residues. The germline V gene encodes CDR1 MNHEY and CDR2 SMNVEV (reference sequence). Trimming removed 6 bases from V and 8 bases from J; junction bases left unmatched: 5. In DNA, the CDR3 is TGTGCCAGCAGATCGACAGGGGGATACATTCAGTACTTC. Translated: CASRSTGGYIQYF.

The chain recombines TRBV18 with TRBJ1-4, with D possibly matching TRBD1 (5 bases). The V and J ends lost 3 bases and 8 bases respectively, with 19 bases between them. The germline CDR1 and CDR2 sequences are KGHSH and LQKENI. The CDR3 runs to 16 residues. The CDR3 is CASSPGDLSLREKLFF. The DNA for the CDR3 is TGTGCCAGCTCACCGGGGGACTTATCCTTGAGGGAAAAACTGTTTTTT.

V and J are TRBV19 and TRBJ2-3; D gene unclear. Trimming removed 1 base at V and 6 bases at J, with 8 bases between. The CDR3 contains 13 residues. Germline V CDR1 and CDR2: LNHDA, SQIVND (reference sequence). CDR3 sequence reads: CASSIVPGDTQYF. In DNA, the CDR3 is TGTGCCAGTAGTATAGTCCCCGGGGATACGCAGTATTTT.

The rearrangement links TRBV5-1 to TRBJ2-2, with TRBD1 matching over 11 bases. The CDR3 extends over 15 amino acids. The ends lost 5 bases at V and 3 bases at J; junction bases unmatched: 3. Germline-derived CDR1 and CDR2 are SGHRS and YFSETQ. The CDR3 coding sequence is TGCGCCAGCAGAGGACAGGGGGCTTACACCGGGGAGCTGTTTTTT. Its translation: CASRGQGAYTGELFF.

This clone was picked up a small number of times. The rearrangement uses TRBV28 and TRBJ2-2; tentatively, D is TRBD2 (6 bases). In germline, CDR1 is MDHEN, CDR2 SYDVKM. The CDR3 has 12 amino acids. Trimming removed 4 bases at V and 6 bases at J, with 6 bases between. The CDR3 nucleotides are TGTGCCAGCAGTTGGGGGGCCGGGGAGCTGTTTTTT. Amino acids: CASSWGAGELFF.

In this sample, this clone turned up once. The chain is built from TRBV4-3 and TRBJ2-3; tentative D call: TRBD1 (7 bases). This CDR3 has 17 amino acids. The V gene lost 4 bases and the J gene lost 2 bases, with 19 bases spanning the gap. Germline V lookup: CDR1 LGHNA, CDR2 YSLEER. For the CDR3, the DNA is TGCGCCAGCAGCCCCCAGGGGGGTACAGGCTTCACAGATACGCAGTATTTT. Translation gives CASSPQGGTGFTDTQYF.

V gene TRBV3-1 (or the pseudogene TRBV3-2) combines with J gene TRBJ1-3; no clear D. This CDR3 comprises 16 residues. V was shortened by 4 bases and J by 0 bases, with 13 bases between the two germline ends. Per germline, CDR1 LGHDT and CDR2 YNNKEL (reference sequence). CDR3 sequence reads: CASSPGEAPSGNTIYF. CDR3 nucleotides: TGTGCCAGCAGCCCTGGGGAGGCGCCCTCTGGAAACACCATATATTTT.

The chain has TRBV7-2 and TRBJ1-1; D remains ambiguous. The germline CDR1 and CDR2 sequences are SGHTA and FQGNSA. CDR3 size: 13 residues. The ends were cut back, 3 bases at V and 10 bases at J, with 15 bases in the middle. CDR3 residues: CASSLLVASGAFF. In nucleotides, the CDR3 is TGTGCCAGCAGCTTGTTGGTCGCCTCCGGAGCTTTCTTT. Full variable domain (missing parts from reference TRBV7-2 and TRBJ1-1): GAGVSQSPSNKVTEKGKDVELRCDPISGHTALYWYRQSLGQGLEFLIYFQGNSAPDKSGLPSDRFSAERTGGSVSTLTIQRTQQEDSAVYLCASSLLVASGAFFGQGTRLTVV.

The J gene is TRBJ1-2, the V gene TRBV18; 7 bases fit TRBD1. J gave up 4 bases and V 3 bases, and 5 bases lay outside the gene matches. Per the germline V gene, CDR1 is KGHSH and CDR2 is LQKENI. The length of the CDR3 is 14 residues. The CDR3, as DNA: TGTGCCAGCTCACCGGTCCAGGGGGGCTATGGCTACACCTTC. It yields the protein CASSPVQGGYGYTF.

This chain uses TRBV28 with TRBJ1-1, with D possibly TRBD1 on 6 matching bases. The CDR3 contains 10 residues. Per the germline V gene, CDR1 is MDHEN and CDR2 is SYDVKM. Trimming took off 10 bases at V and 10 bases at J, with 13 bases between the two ends. CDR3 sequence (DNA): TGTGCCACCCGGACAGAATCAGCTTTCTTT. This sequence encodes CATRTESAFF.

This sequence joins TRBV18 and TRBJ2-1, with D possibly TRBD2 on 6 matching bases. The CDR3 runs 13 residues. The V and J ends lost 2 bases and 14 bases respectively, with 16 bases between them. CDR1 and CDR2 (germline): KGHSH, LQKENI. The CDR3 loop is CASSPGGSTKEFF. CDR3 sequence (DNA): TGTGCCAGCTCACCAGGAGGGTCCACGAAGGAGTTCTTC.

The CDR3 spells CASSYPRLWDRDYGYTF. The DNA for the CDR3 is TGTGCCAGCAGTTACCCACGACTTTGGGACAGAGATTATGGCTACACCTTC. The chain employs TRBV6-2 or TRBV6-3 and TRBJ1-2; 7 nucleotides align to TRBD1. Germline V CDR1 and CDR2: MNHEY, SVGEGT. CDR3 length: 17 residues. The junction had 14 bases not matched to a gene; V was cut back by 2 bases and J by 5 bases.

This clone came up a few times. The chain is built from TRBV5-7 and TRBJ2-1, with 7 bases aligning to TRBD1. TRBV5-7 is an ORF, with its function uncertain. The CDR3 runs 16 residues. Trimming took 0 bases from V and 2 from J; bases not matched to a gene: 5. For the CDR3, the DNA is TGTGCCAGCAGCTTGGACGGGACAGCCCCCTACAATGAGCAGTTCTTC. It translates to CASSLDGTAPYNEQFF.

V usage is TRBV6-1 and J usage is TRBJ2-7; D gene unclear. CDR1 and CDR2 from the germline V gene are MNHNS and SASEGT. This CDR3 region has 14 residues. Trimming pared 2 bases from V and 2 bases from J, leaving 10 bases between. Written as DNA, the CDR3 is TGTGCCAGCAGTGAATTCAGAGGCCCCTACGAGCAGTACTTC. This sequence encodes CASSEFRGPYEQYF.

V and J are TRBV27 and TRBJ2-7, with D possibly TRBD2 on 6 matching bases. V shed 6 bases and J shed 4 bases, with 16 bases lying between them. Per the germline V gene, CDR1 is MNHEY and CDR2 is SMNVEV (reference sequence). The CDR3 sequence is 14 residues long. Here the CDR3 DNA reads TGTGCCAGCAGCCTTGGGGCTGGAGGGTACGAGCAGTACTTC. Translating gives CASSLGAGGYEQYF.

The chain links TRBV19 to TRBJ2-5; D is possibly TRBD2 (6 bases). The germline gives CDR1 LNHDA, CDR2 SQIVND (reference sequence). The CDR3 loop spans 12 amino acids. Trimming pared 4 bases from V and 3 bases from J, leaving 6 bases between. The CDR3 loop reads CASSRGEETQYF. CDR3 sequence (DNA): TGTGCCAGTAGTAGGGGGGAAGAGACCCAGTACTTC. Drawing the rest from reference TRBV19 and TRBJ2-5, the complete variable domain is DGGITQSPKYLFRKEGQNVTLSCEQNLNHDAMYWYRQDPGQGLRLIYYSQIVNDFQKGDIAEGYSVSREKKESFPLTVTSAQKNPTAFYLCASSRGEETQYFGPGTRLLVL.

Only one count was recorded for this clone. The gene calls are TRBV7-3 and TRBJ2-2; D ambiguous. V was cut by 5 bases and J by 4 bases, with 17 bases left in between. The CDR3 length is 16 residues. Germline CDR1 reads SGHTA; CDR2 reads FQGTGA. CDR3 sequence reads: CASSPDFPAGTGELFF. In DNA, the CDR3 is TGTGCCAGCAGCCCAGACTTCCCCGCTGGCACCGGGGAGCTGTTTTTT.